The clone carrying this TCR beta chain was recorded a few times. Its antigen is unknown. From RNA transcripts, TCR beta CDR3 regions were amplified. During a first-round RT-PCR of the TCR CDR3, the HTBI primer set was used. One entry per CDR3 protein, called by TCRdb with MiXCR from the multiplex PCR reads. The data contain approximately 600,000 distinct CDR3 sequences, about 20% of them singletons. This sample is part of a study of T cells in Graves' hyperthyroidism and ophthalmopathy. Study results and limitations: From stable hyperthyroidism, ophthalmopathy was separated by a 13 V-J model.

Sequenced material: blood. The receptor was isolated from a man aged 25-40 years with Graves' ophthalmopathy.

DNA for the CDR3: TGTGCCAGTAGTTTGGGACAGGGGCCACCCCTCCACTTT. Translating gives CASSLGQGPPLHF. V gene TRBV11-2 combines with J gene TRBJ1-6; 10 positions agree with TRBD1. This CDR3 has 13 residues. The V segment lost 9 bases and the J segment 11 bases; nucleotides outside the gene matches: 7. CDR1 and CDR2 (germline): SGHAT, FQNNGV.